The 7 T cell receptor beta chains given below trace back to one sample, sequenced in a study of blood T cells in healthy people across ages. A second PCR, run for about 6 to 11 cycles, used a sample-barcoded 5' primer plus a J-beta primer mix. TCRdb redid the calling of the 5' RACE reads with MiXCR, one entry per CDR3 protein. The table shows 600,000 or so distinct CDR3 sequences, with roughly 31% occurring only once. The sequenced sample was blood. Receptor source: a woman aged 80 or over in good health.

As for this clonotype: Possible read error: a much larger clone is one base away. The CDR3 carries no conserved terminal phenylalanine or tryptophan, so it likely arises from a read error. The chain is built from TRBV20-1 and TRBJ1-2, with a weak D call TRBD1 (5 bases). The CDR3 covers 14 residues. V was pared by 3 bases and J by 8 bases, with 19 bases between. Germline-derived CDR1 and CDR2 are DFQATT and SNEGSKA (reference sequence). DNA for the CDR3: TGCAGTGCTAGGGACGACAGAAGGCTAGGGGGCTACACCTGC. Protein product: CSARDDRRLGGYTC.

This clonotype was seen only a few times. The chain is built from TRBV5-1 and TRBJ2-1, with a weak D call TRBD2 (5 bases). Trimming removed 4 bases from V and 5 bases from J, with 16 bases in between. Germline V gene data show CDR1 as SGHRS and CDR2 as YFSETQ. The CDR3 covers 15 residues. CDR3 DNA sequence: TGCGCCAGCAGCGCCTGGGGAGTCAGGAACAATGAGCAGTTCTTC. Its translation is CASSAWGVRNNEQFF.

There are many counts of this clonotype. The chain links TRBV5-4 to TRBJ2-6; the match to TRBD1 covers 9 bases. This CDR3 has 16 amino acids. CDR1 and CDR2 (germline): SGHNT, YYREEE (reference sequence). The trim removed 7 bases at V and 1 base at J, leaving 6 bases unmatched. As DNA, the CDR3 is TGTGCCAGCTACCACAGGGGGCCATCTGGGGCCAACGTCCTGACTTTC. Translating it yields CASYHRGPSGANVLTF. The full variable domain, in which reference TRBV5-4 and TRBJ2-6 provide the parts outside the CDR3, is ETGVTQSPTHLIKTRGQQVTLRCSSQSGHNTVSWYQQALGQGPQFIFQYYREEENGRGNFPPRFSGLQFPNYSSELNVNALELDDSALYLCASYHRGPSGANVLTFGAGSRLTVL.

In the case of this clonotype: One end of the junction is discordant with germline, which a read error may explain. The rearrangement uses TRBV6-2 or TRBV6-3 and TRBJ2-3; TRBD1 matches 11 bases. The CDR3 consists of 15 residues. In germline, CDR1 is MNHEY, CDR2 SVGEGT. The CDR3 DNA reads as TGTGCCAGCAGGGGACTTGGGACAGGGGGAGATACGCGGTATTTT. It translates to CASRGLGTGGDTRYF.

At least ten counts were recorded for this clonotype. The chain is built from TRBV4-2 and TRBJ1-6; unclear D gene. CDR1 and CDR2 from the germline V gene are LGHNA and YNFKEQ. The CDR3 has 16 amino acids. The ends were cut back, 1 base at V and 10 bases at J, with 17 bases in the middle. The CDR3: CASSQAFGVRESPLHF. DNA for the CDR3: TGTGCCAGCAGCCAAGCGTTCGGGGTTAGGGAATCACCCCTCCACTTT.

In regard to this clonotype: Relative to the germline gene, one junction end is altered; a read error may explain this. V is TRBV7-9 and J is TRBJ2-5; D possibly corresponds to TRBD1 (5 bases). Germline V gives CDR1 SEHNR, CDR2 FQNEAQ (reference sequence). The CDR3 is 14 residues long. The CDR3 loop reads CASRLGHLQETQYF. CDR3 coding DNA: TGTGCCAGCAGGTTAGGACACCTTCAAGAGACCCAGTACTTC.

This clonotype turned up a few times. The junction and the germline gene differ at one end; a read error may be behind it. V usage is TRBV10-3 and J usage is TRBJ1-5, with D uncertain. The germline gives CDR1 ENHRY, CDR2 SYGVKD. This CDR3 has 13 residues. CDR3 in DNA: TGTGCCATCAGTGAACTGAGCGATCACCCCCAGCATTTT. Its protein is CAISELSDHPQHF.